Shown below are 26 T cell receptor beta chains from a single sample sequenced in a study of T-cell reconstitution after alpha-beta-depleted transplantation in children. TCRbeta library construction was performed incorporating unique molecular identifiers. TCRdb passed the PCR reads through MiXCR, listing each CDR3 protein once. The repertoire consists of under 400,000 distinct CDR3 sequences, with 20% to 30% occurring once and the leading ten covering approximately 10%. The input for sequencing was PBMCs, mostly from graft donor cells, taken 180 days after TCRalphabeta/CD19-depleted stem cell transplant. These receptors originate from a male patient younger than 18 who had a stem cell transplant for acute lymphoblastic leukemia, so the T cells may come from the graft donor.

This clonotype has more than one count but fewer than ten. The chain carries TRBV7-9 and TRBJ2-3; no reliable D call. The CDR3 is 13 amino acids. Trimming left V 1 base short and J 4 bases short, with 6 bases between. Germline V gives CDR1 SEHNR, CDR2 FQNEAQ (reference sequence). The DNA for the CDR3 is TGTGCCAGCAGCTTAGAAGAACCAGATACGCAGTATTTT. Translation: CASSLEEPDTQYF.

A few counts support this clonotype. This chain connects TRBV12-3 or TRBV12-4 to TRBJ1-2; no clear D. The CDR3 consists of 17 residues. Between the trimmed V and J ends, which lost 6 bases and 1 base, there was a span of 21 bases. CDR3 DNA sequence: TGTGCCAGCAGCGGAATGTCCGCCCGCCCGGGTAACTATGGCTACACCTTC. Amino acids: CASSGMSARPGNYGYTF.

V is TRBV7-3 and J is TRBJ2-1, with D possibly matching TRBD1 (6 bases). Germline loops: CDR1 SGHTA, CDR2 FQGTGA. Trimming stripped 6 bases from V and 0 bases from J, with 21 bases between. The length of the CDR3 is 18 residues. CDR3 loop: CASRGRRGTGSSYNEQFF. DNA for the CDR3: TGTGCCAGCAGGGGTCGTAGGGGGACGGGCAGCTCCTACAATGAGCAGTTCTTC.

This clonotype has a handful of counts. The chain combines TRBV7-9 with TRBJ2-7, with TRBD2 matching over 9 bases. V was clipped by 4 bases and J by 6 bases; unmatched bases: 13. Germline V gene sequence: CDR1 SEHNR, CDR2 FQNEAQ (reference sequence). The CDR3 is 16 amino acids. The CDR3 coding sequence is TGTGCCAGCAGCTCCACGGGACTAGCTAACGGAGGCGAGCAGTACTTC. This codes for CASSSTGLANGGEQYF.

This rearrangement joins TRBV6-6 to TRBJ1-2; 9 bases map to TRBD1. CDR1 and CDR2 (germline): MNHNY, SVGAGI (reference sequence). The V gene end was trimmed by 5 bases and the J gene end by 7 bases; junction bases not matched to a gene: 2. This CDR3 is 12 amino acids long. This CDR3 reads CASSPQGAGYTF. CDR3 nucleotide sequence: TGTGCCAGCAGTCCACAGGGGGCTGGCTACACCTTC.

This clonotype showed up just a few times. This chain links TRBV19 with TRBJ2-2; D gene uncertain. Trimming removed 3 bases at V and 4 bases at J, with 12 bases between. The CDR3 loop spans 15 amino acids. From germline, CDR1 is LNHDA and CDR2 SQIVND (reference sequence). The CDR3 loop reads CASSMPGQLTGELFF. DNA of the CDR3: TGTGCCAGTAGTATGCCAGGCCAACTCACCGGGGAGCTGTTTTTT.

The chain employs TRBV15 and TRBJ1-2, with D hard to call. The V end was cut by 1 base, the J end by 0 bases, with 6 bases between. The length of the CDR3 is 14 residues. The germline gives CDR1 LNHNV, CDR2 YYDKDF (reference sequence). The CDR3 region is CATSRASTNYGYTF. The CDR3 DNA reads TGTGCCACCAGCAGAGCGAGTACTAACTATGGCTACACCTTC.

The rearrangement uses TRBV7-2 and TRBJ2-1, with TRBD1 identical over 7 bases. The CDR3 runs 15 residues. Germline values: CDR1 SGHTA, CDR2 FQGNSA. Trimming cost V 5 bases and J 6 bases; bases outside gene matches: 10. The CDR3 is CASSPVAGGSNEQFF. The CDR3 DNA sequence: TGTGCCAGCAGCCCGGTGGCAGGGGGTAGCAATGAGCAGTTCTTC.

This clonotype was found a few times. V is TRBV27 and J is TRBJ2-3, with TRBD2 identical over 10 bases. The CDR3 is made up of 17 amino acids. V lost 4 bases, J lost 3 bases, and 10 bases stayed unmatched. Germline V gives CDR1 MNHEY, CDR2 SMNVEV (reference sequence). Here the CDR3 reads CASSSPSGRMRTDTQYF. The CDR3 coding sequence is TGTGCCAGCAGTTCCCCTAGCGGGAGAATGAGGACAGATACGCAGTATTTT.

This sequence joins TRBV5-1 and TRBJ1-2; D is undetermined. The CDR3 covers 14 residues. Germline CDR1 is SGHRS and CDR2 is YFSETQ. Trimming cost V 4 bases and J 6 bases, with 16 bases left between them. The CDR3 nucleotides read TGCGCCAGCAGCCTTGCCGAGGGCTCCGATGGCTACACCTTC. It codes for CASSLAEGSDGYTF.

The CDR3 DNA reads as TGTGCCAGCAGACCGGCCCAGAACACTGAAGCTTTCTTT. Amino acids: CASRPAQNTEAFF. This sequence joins TRBV12-3 or TRBV12-4 and TRBJ1-1; no definite D call. V dropped 6 bases and J dropped 1 base, with 9 bases sitting between them. The CDR3 has 13 amino acids.

The rearrangement joins TRBV7-2 to TRBJ1-4; TRBD1 agrees at 9 bases. The CDR3 has 15 amino acids. The germline CDR1 and CDR2 sequences are SGHTA and FQGNSA. Trimming took 5 bases from V and 10 from J; bases not matched to a gene: 11. In nucleotides, the CDR3 is TGTGCCAGCAGCCTACTCCGGGACAGGGAGGCAAAACTGTTTTTT. Its translation is CASSLLRDREAKLFF.

V is TRBV18 and J is TRBJ1-5; TRBD1 matches at 7 bases. Trimming removed 5 bases from V and 7 bases from J; junction bases left unmatched: 14. Germline V lookup: CDR1 KGHSH, CDR2 LQKENI. The length of the CDR3 is 16 residues. CDR3 DNA: TGTGCCAGCTCATCGTCGACAGGGTCGTTTACGCAGCCCCAGCATTTT. Translated, it gives CASSSSTGSFTQPQHF.

J is TRBJ1-5 and V is TRBV3-1; the D is unclear. Germline CDR1 LGHDT, CDR2 YNNKEL (reference sequence). V was pared by 1 base and J by 0 bases, with 7 bases between. The CDR3 is 15 residues long. CDR3 sequence: CASSQGQISNQPQHF. The CDR3 DNA reads as TGTGCCAGCAGCCAAGGGCAGATTAGCAATCAGCCCCAGCATTTT.

This clonotype showed up just a few times. The chain uses TRBV15 and TRBJ2-2; TRBD2 is a possible D gene (5 bases). V was clipped by 1 base and J by 1 base, with 13 bases between them. The germline V gene encodes CDR1 LNHNV and CDR2 YYDKDF (reference sequence). The CDR3 contains 17 residues. CDR3 protein: CATSRVVSALNTGELFF. DNA of the CDR3: TGTGCCACCAGCAGAGTGGTTAGCGCCCTGAACACCGGGGAGCTGTTTTTT.

This clonotype has a handful of counts. V is TRBV4-2 and J is TRBJ2-1, with TRBD1 matching over 12 bases. The ends lost 4 bases at V and 4 bases at J; junction bases unmatched: 23. CDR3 size: 22 residues. Germline-derived CDR1 and CDR2 are LGHNA and YNFKEQ. CDR3 in DNA: TGTGCCAGCAGCCGACCTTACATCGGGACAGGGGGCCGGGGCGGGAGGTACAATGAGCAGTTCTTC. This translates into CASSRPYIGTGGRGGRYNEQFF.

V is TRBV20-1 and J is TRBJ1-1, with D possibly being TRBD1 (5 bases). Germline V gives CDR1 DFQATT, CDR2 SNEGSKA (reference sequence). The CDR3 has 12 amino acids. Trimming cost V 3 bases and J 6 bases, with 11 bases left between them. In nucleotides, the CDR3 is TGCAGTGCTAGTAGGCAGGGCTCTGAAGCTTTCTTT. It codes for CSASRQGSEAFF.

This clonotype was seen more than once but under ten times. This sequence joins TRBV24-1 and TRBJ2-7; TRBD2 might be the D (6 bases). The CDR3 sequence is 13 residues long. Per germline, CDR1 KGHDR and CDR2 SFDVKD. Trimming pared 0 bases from V and 6 bases from J, leaving 8 bases between. The CDR3: CATSDLLGGEQYF. The CDR3 DNA sequence: TGTGCCACCAGTGATTTGCTGGGAGGCGAGCAGTACTTC.

This clonotype was found a few times. The V gene is TRBV5-5, the J gene TRBJ2-1, with 11 bases lining up with TRBD2. Germline V gene sequence: CDR1 SGHKS, CDR2 YYEKEE (reference sequence). This CDR3 is 15 amino acids long. V was pared by 5 bases and J by 8 bases, with 9 bases of the junction left unmatched. The CDR3 DNA reads as TGTGCCAGCAGTACCACTAGCGGGAGTTTCGATGAGCAGTTCTTC. Its protein product is CASSTTSGSFDEQFF.

The gene calls are TRBV29-1 and TRBJ2-2; TRBD1 agrees at 7 bases. With V trimmed by 5 bases and J by 2 bases, 5 bases remained unmatched. Germline CDR1 SQVTM, CDR2 ANQGSEA. The CDR3 contains 14 residues. The DNA for the CDR3 is TGCAGCGTTTCGGACAGGCGAAACACCGGGGAGCTGTTTTTT. As protein: CSVSDRRNTGELFF.

V gene TRBV14 combines with J gene TRBJ1-1; 7 nucleotides match TRBD1. V shed 1 base and J 1 base; nucleotides not matched to a gene: 3. CDR1 SGHDN and CDR2 FVKESK come from the germline V gene. The CDR3 is 15 amino acids. Here the CDR3 DNA reads TGTGCCAGCAGCCAAGCGGGACAGCCGAACACTGAAGCTTTCTTT. Its protein is CASSQAGQPNTEAFF. Full variable domain (outside the CDR3, taken from reference TRBV14 and TRBJ1-1): EAGVTQFPSHSVIEKGQTVTLRCDPISGHDNLYWYRRVMGKEIKFLLHFVKESKQDESGMPNNRFLAERTGGTYSTLKVQPAELEDSGVYFCASSQAGQPNTEAFFGQGTRLTVV.

The gene calls are TRBV3-1 and TRBJ1-1; D is uncertain. This CDR3 region has 13 residues. CDR1 and CDR2 from the germline V gene are LGHDT and YNNKEL (reference sequence). The germline V and J ends were trimmed by 3 bases and 8 bases, with 13 bases remaining between them. For the CDR3, the DNA is TGTGCCAGCAGCCAGATCACGGGCAGAGAAGCTTTCTTT. Amino acids: CASSQITGREAFF.

V usage is TRBV24-1 and J usage is TRBJ2-1; 11 bases line up with TRBD2. V shed 5 bases, J shed 3 bases, and the junction held 5 bases outside the gene matches. This CDR3 spans 16 amino acids. CDR1 is KGHDR and CDR2 is SFDVKD in the germline V gene. CDR3 DNA sequence: TGTGCCACCAGTGTTACTAGCGGGAGTAACTACAATGAGCAGTTCTTC. Translating gives CATSVTSGSNYNEQFF.

There are many counts of this clonotype. The V and J genes are TRBV12-3 or TRBV12-4 and TRBJ2-7; D perhaps matches TRBD1 (5 bases). CDR3 length: 15 amino acids. The germline V and J ends were trimmed by 2 bases and 1 base, with 12 bases remaining between them. In DNA form, the CDR3 reads TGTGCCAGCAGTTTACAGGGAAAGGGGTCCTACGAGCAGTACTTC. Translation: CASSLQGKGSYEQYF.

This chain connects TRBV7-8 to TRBJ1-4; a possible D gene is TRBD1 (6 bases). The V and J ends lost 5 bases and 4 bases respectively, with 11 bases between them. The V gene's germline CDR1 is SGHVS and CDR2 FQNEAQ. The CDR3 is 14 amino acids. For the CDR3, the DNA is TGTGCCAGCAGCGGCGGGACAATTAATGAAAAACTGTTTTTT. Translation gives CASSGGTINEKLFF.

This clonotype was counted a few times. The genes are TRBV9 and TRBJ2-1; D is unclear. Trimming removed 0 bases from V and 4 bases from J, with 5 bases in between. Germline V lookup: CDR1 SGDLS, CDR2 YYNGEE. The length of the CDR3 is 13 residues. The CDR3 protein is CASSVVDYNEQFF. The CDR3 nucleotides read TGTGCCAGCAGCGTAGTTGATTACAATGAGCAGTTCTTC.